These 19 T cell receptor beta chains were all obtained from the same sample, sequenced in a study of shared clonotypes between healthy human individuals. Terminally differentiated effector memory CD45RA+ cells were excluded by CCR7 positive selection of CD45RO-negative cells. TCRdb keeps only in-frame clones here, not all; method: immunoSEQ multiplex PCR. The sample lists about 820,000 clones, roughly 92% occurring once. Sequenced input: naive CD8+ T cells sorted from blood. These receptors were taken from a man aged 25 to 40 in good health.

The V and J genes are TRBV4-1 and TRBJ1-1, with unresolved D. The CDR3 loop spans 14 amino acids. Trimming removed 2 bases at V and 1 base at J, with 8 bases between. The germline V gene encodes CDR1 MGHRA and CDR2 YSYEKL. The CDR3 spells CASSQPGGNTEAFF. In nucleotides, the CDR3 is TGCGCCAGCAGCCAACCCGGTGGGAACACTGAAGCTTTCTTT.

DNA for the CDR3: TGTGCCAGCAGCCAATGGGAATTTGGAGAGACCCAGTACTTC. Translation: CASSQWEFGETQYF. The chain recombines TRBV14 with TRBJ2-5; D gene ambiguous. Trimming removed 2 bases from V and 4 bases from J, with 11 bases in between. Germline-derived CDR1 and CDR2 are SGHDN and FVKESK. CDR3 length equals 14 residues. Based on the CDR3 plus reference TRBV14 and TRBJ2-5, the full variable domain is EAGVTQFPSHSVIEKGQTVTLRCDPISGHDNLYWYRRVMGKEIKFLLHFVKESKQDESGMPNNRFLAERTGGTYSTLKVQPAELEDSGVYFCASSQWEFGETQYFGPGTRLLVL.

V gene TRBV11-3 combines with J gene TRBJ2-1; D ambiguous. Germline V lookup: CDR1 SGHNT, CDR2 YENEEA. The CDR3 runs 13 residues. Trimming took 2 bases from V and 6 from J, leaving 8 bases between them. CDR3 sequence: CASSLSLINEQFF. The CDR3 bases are TGTGCCAGCAGCTTATCACTGATCAATGAGCAGTTCTTC.

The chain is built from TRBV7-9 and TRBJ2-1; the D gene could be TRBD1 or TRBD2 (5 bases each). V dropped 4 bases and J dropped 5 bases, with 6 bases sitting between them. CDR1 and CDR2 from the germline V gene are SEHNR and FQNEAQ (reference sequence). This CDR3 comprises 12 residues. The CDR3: CASSWGNNEQFF. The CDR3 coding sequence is TGTGCCAGCAGCTGGGGGAACAATGAGCAGTTCTTC.

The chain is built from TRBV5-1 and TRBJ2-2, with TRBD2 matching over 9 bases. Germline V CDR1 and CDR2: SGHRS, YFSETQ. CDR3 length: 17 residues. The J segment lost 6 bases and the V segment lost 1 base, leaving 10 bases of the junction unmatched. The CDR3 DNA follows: TGCGCCAGCAGCTTGTTAGCGGGAGTTCTTACGTCCGGGGAGCTGTTTTTT. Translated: CASSLLAGVLTSGELFF.

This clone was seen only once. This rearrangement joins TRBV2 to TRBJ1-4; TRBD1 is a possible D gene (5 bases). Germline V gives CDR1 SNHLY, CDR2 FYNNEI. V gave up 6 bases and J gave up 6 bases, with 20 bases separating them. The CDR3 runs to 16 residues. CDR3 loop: CASRALGGVSYEKLFF. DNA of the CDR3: TGTGCCAGCAGGGCCCTCGGGGGGGTTAGTTATGAAAAACTGTTTTTT. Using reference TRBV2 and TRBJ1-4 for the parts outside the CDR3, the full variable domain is EPEVTQTPSHQVTQMGQEVILRCVPISNHLYFYWYRQILGQKVEFLVSFYNNEISEKSEIFDDQFSVERPDGSNFTLKIRSTKLEDSAMYFCASRALGGVSYEKLFFGSGTQLSVL.

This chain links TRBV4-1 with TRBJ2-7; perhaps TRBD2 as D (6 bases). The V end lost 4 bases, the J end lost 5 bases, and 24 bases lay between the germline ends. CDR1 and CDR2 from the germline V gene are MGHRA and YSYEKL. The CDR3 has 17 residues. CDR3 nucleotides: TGCGCCAGCAGCCCCGAATTTGGAGGGCCGATGTTAGACGAGCAGTACTTC. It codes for CASSPEFGGPMLDEQYF.

CDR3 bases: TGTGCCAGTTCCGACCTCGTGGGCTACACCTTC. This codes for CASSDLVGYTF. The genes are TRBV27 and TRBJ1-2, with D uncertain. This CDR3 spans 11 amino acids. V shed 9 bases and J shed 8 bases, with 13 bases lying between them. Germline V gene sequence: CDR1 MNHEY, CDR2 SMNVEV (reference sequence).

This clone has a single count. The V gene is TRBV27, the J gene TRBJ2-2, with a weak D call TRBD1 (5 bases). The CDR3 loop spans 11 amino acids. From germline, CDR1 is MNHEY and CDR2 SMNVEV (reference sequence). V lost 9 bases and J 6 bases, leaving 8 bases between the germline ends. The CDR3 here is CASRGSGELFF. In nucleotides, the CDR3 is TGTGCCAGTAGGGGATCCGGGGAGCTGTTTTTT.

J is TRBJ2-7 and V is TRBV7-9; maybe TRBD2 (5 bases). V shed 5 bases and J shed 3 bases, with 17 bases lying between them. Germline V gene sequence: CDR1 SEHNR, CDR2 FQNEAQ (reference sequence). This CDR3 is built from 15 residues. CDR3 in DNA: TGTGCCAGCAGCCAAACCGGACTCGTTGGCTACGAGCAGTACTTC. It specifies CASSQTGLVGYEQYF.

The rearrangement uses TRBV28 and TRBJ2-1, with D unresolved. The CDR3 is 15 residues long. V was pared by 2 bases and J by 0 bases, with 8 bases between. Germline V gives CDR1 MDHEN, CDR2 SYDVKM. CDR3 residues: CASSLVPSSYNEQFF. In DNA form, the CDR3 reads TGTGCCAGCAGTTTAGTCCCAAGCTCCTACAATGAGCAGTTCTTC. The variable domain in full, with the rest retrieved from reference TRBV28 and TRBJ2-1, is DVKVTQSSRYLVKRTGEKVFLECVQDMDHENMFWYRQDPGLGLRLIYFSYDVKMKEKGDIPEGYSVSREKKERFSLILESASTNQTSMYLCASSLVPSSYNEQFFGPGTRLTVL.

CDR3 residues: CASSDGLAGVYNEQFF. In DNA form, the CDR3 reads TGTGCCAGCAGCGACGGACTAGCGGGAGTGTACAATGAGCAGTTCTTC. The V gene is TRBV9, the J gene TRBJ2-1; 13 bases line up with TRBD2. The CDR3 totals 16 residues. V trimming: 3 bases; J trimming: 4 bases; junction bases outside the gene matches: 4. The germline gives CDR1 SGDLS, CDR2 YYNGEE.

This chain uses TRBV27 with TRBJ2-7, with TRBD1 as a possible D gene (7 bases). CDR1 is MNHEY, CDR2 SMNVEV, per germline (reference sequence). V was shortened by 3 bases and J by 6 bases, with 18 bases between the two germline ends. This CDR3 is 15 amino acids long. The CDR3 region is CASSFGDRVAAEQYF. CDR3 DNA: TGTGCCAGCAGTTTCGGAGACAGGGTAGCGGCCGAGCAGTACTTC.

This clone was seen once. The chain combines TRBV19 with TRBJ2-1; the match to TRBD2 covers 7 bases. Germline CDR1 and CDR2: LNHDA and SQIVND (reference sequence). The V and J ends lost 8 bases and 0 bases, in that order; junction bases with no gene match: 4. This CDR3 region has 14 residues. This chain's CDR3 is CASGRGSSYNEQFF. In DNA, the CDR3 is TGTGCCAGTGGCCGCGGGAGCTCCTACAATGAGCAGTTCTTC.

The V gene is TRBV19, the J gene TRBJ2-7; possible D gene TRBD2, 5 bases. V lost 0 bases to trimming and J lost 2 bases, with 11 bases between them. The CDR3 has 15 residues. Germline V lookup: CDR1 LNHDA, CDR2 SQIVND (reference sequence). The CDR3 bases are TGTGCCAGTAGTATAGATTCCAGCGGAACCTACGAGCAGTACTTC. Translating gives CASSIDSSGTYEQYF.

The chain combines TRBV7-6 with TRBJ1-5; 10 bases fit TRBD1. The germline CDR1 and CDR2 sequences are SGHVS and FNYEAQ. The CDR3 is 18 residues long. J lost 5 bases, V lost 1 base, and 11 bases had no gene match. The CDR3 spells CASSLEPPGTGEDQPQHF. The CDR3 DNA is TGTGCCAGCAGCTTAGAGCCCCCCGGGACAGGGGAAGATCAGCCCCAGCATTTT.

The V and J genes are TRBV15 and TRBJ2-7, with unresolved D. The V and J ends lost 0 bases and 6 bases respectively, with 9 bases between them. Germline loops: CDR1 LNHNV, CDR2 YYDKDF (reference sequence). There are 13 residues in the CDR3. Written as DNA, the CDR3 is TGTGCCACCAGCAGAGATCGGTCGTTCGAGCAGTACTTC. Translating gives CATSRDRSFEQYF.

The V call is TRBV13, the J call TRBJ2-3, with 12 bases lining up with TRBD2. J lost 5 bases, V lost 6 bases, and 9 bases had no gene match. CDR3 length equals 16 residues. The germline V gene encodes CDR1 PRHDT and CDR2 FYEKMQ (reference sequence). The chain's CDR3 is CASSYGPGLAGDTQYF. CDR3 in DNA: TGTGCCAGCAGTTACGGGCCGGGACTAGCGGGAGATACGCAGTATTTT.

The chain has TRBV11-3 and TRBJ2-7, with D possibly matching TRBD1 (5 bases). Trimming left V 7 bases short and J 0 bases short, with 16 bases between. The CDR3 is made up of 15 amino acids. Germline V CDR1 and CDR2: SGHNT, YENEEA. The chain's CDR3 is CASIQGSKSSYEQYF. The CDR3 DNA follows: TGTGCCAGCATCCAGGGCTCCAAGAGCTCCTACGAGCAGTACTTC. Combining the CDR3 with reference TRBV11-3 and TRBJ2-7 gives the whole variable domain EAGVVQSPRYKIIEKKQPVAFWCNPISGHNTLYWYLQNLGQGPELLIRYENEEAVDDSQLPKDRFSAERLKGVDSTLKIQPAELGDSAVYLCASIQGSKSSYEQYFGPGTRLTVT.